This T cell receptor (beta chain) originates from a study of blood T cells in healthy people across ages. CDR3 length: 14 residues. In germline, CDR1 is SGHTA, CDR2 FQGNSA. J was trimmed by 7 bases and V by 2 bases; bases with no gene match: 4. With a J-beta primer mix and a sample-barcoded 5' primer, a second PCR ran about 7 to 12 cycles. The study obtained at least 2.5 million CDR3-containing paired-end reads from every sample. MiXCR, applied by TCRdb to the 5' RACE reads, yields one record per CDR3 protein. The table lists more than 500,000 distinct CDR3 sequences, approximately 30% of them singletons. Turning to this clonotype: The CDR3 does not end in the conserved phenylalanine or tryptophan, so this is likely a read error.

The clonotype originates from a woman in her 70s in good health. V usage is TRBV7-2 and J usage is TRBJ2-4; 8 bases match TRBD2. Material for sequencing was blood. For the CDR3, the DNA is TGTGCCAGCAGCTTACTCGGGGGGGATAACATTCAGTACCTC. It translates to CASSLLGGDNIQYL.